The 11 T cell receptor beta chains below were found in one sample sequenced in a study of blood T cell repertoires in COVID-19. Using immunoSEQ multiplex PCR, the repertoire was profiled, and TCRdb retains in-frame clones only, with some absent. The sample includes around 260,000 clones, more than 85% of them seen just once. The sample consisted of peripheral blood. The receptors come from a man younger than 45 with acute or convalescent COVID-19.

The chain combines TRBV19 with TRBJ1-4, with a possible D match to TRBD1 (6 bases). The CDR3 loop spans 16 amino acids. Germline CDR1 is LNHDA and CDR2 is SQIVND (reference sequence). The germline V and J ends were trimmed by 4 bases and 3 bases, with 15 bases remaining between them. Here the CDR3 reads CASSSHGQYPNEKLFF. CDR3 DNA sequence: TGTGCCAGTAGTAGCCACGGACAGTACCCTAATGAAAAACTGTTTTTT.

This rearrangement joins TRBV28 to TRBJ1-3; 7 nucleotides agree with TRBD1. Germline V gene data show CDR1 as MDHEN and CDR2 as SYDVKM. V shed 7 bases and J 0 bases; nucleotides not matched to a gene: 9. The length of the CDR3 is 16 residues. The CDR3 protein is CASTDGPGGSGNTIYF. The CDR3 coding sequence is TGTGCCAGCACCGACGGCCCAGGGGGCTCTGGAAACACCATATATTTT. Based on the CDR3 plus reference TRBV28 and TRBJ1-3, the full variable domain is DVKVTQSSRYLVKRTGEKVFLECVQDMDHENMFWYRQDPGLGLRLIYFSYDVKMKEKGDIPEGYSVSREKKERFSLILESASTNQTSMYLCASTDGPGGSGNTIYFGEGSWLTVV.

The chain joins TRBV9 to TRBJ1-4, with 9 bases fitting TRBD1. CDR1 is SGDLS, CDR2 YYNGEE, per germline. This CDR3 region has 13 residues. Trimming removed 4 bases from V and 11 bases from J; junction bases left unmatched: 6. CDR3 DNA sequence: TGTGCCAGCAGCTCGCGACAGGGGGAGAAACTGTTTTTT. Translating it yields CASSSRQGEKLFF.

This sequence joins TRBV6-6 and TRBJ2-7, with a possible D match to TRBD1 (5 bases). V was clipped by 7 bases and J by 2 bases, with 18 bases between them. The CDR3 consists of 15 residues. Per germline, CDR1 MNHNY and CDR2 SVGAGI (reference sequence). CDR3 DNA sequence: TGTGCCAGCACTATTAGGGGAATGCAAGCCTACGAGCAGTACTTC. This translates into CASTIRGMQAYEQYF.

V is TRBV9 and J is TRBJ2-7; TRBD1 matches 8 bases. The J segment lost 4 bases and the V segment lost 3 bases, leaving 12 bases of the junction unmatched. Germline CDR1 and CDR2: SGDLS and YYNGEE. This CDR3 has 16 amino acids. CDR3 DNA: TGTGCCAGCAGCGGAAAACTCAGGGGGCAATCTTACGAGCAGTACTTC. Its protein is CASSGKLRGQSYEQYF.

This clone was seen a few times. The rearrangement links TRBV28 to TRBJ1-2, with D uncertain. V lost 6 bases and J lost 2, with 7 bases in between. CDR3 size: 12 residues. Germline-derived CDR1 and CDR2 are MDHEN and SYDVKM. The CDR3 DNA sequence: TGTGCCAGCAGCCTTATGAACTATGGCTACACCTTC. Translated, it gives CASSLMNYGYTF.

V is TRBV18 and J is TRBJ1-6; D possibly corresponds to TRBD1 (6 bases). Per germline, CDR1 KGHSH and CDR2 LQKENI. The CDR3 runs 15 residues. Trimming cost V 5 bases and J 3 bases, with 11 bases left between them. Here the CDR3 reads CASSGLDSYNSPLHF. DNA of the CDR3: TGTGCCAGCTCAGGGCTGGACAGCTATAATTCACCCCTCCACTTT. The whole variable domain, remainder taken from reference TRBV18 and TRBJ1-6, is NAGVMQNPRHLVRRRGQEARLRCSPMKGHSHVYWYRQLPEEGLKFMVYLQKENIIDESGMPKERFSAEFPKEGPSILRIQQVVRGDSAAYFCASSGLDSYNSPLHFGNGTRLTVT.

The CDR3, as DNA: TGTGCCAGCAGCCCTTGGACTAGCGGGCCCTACGAGCAGTACTTC. Protein product: CASSPWTSGPYEQYF. This chain joins TRBV3-1 (or the pseudogene TRBV3-2) and TRBJ2-7, with 11 positions matching TRBD2. The length of the CDR3 is 15 residues. Germline assignment: CDR1 LGHDT and CDR2 YNNKEL (reference sequence). The V gene end was trimmed by 4 bases and the J gene end by 2 bases; junction bases not matched to a gene: 4.

The chain employs TRBV30 and TRBJ1-2, with 8 bases lining up with TRBD1. The CDR3 runs to 20 residues. Germline CDR1 GTSNPN, CDR2 SVGIG (reference sequence). The V segment lost 0 bases and the J segment 5 bases; nucleotides outside the gene matches: 23. CDR3 DNA: TGTGCCTGGAGTGTGACTCAATCCCGGGACAGGACTCCTGTAGGGTATGGCTACACCTTC. Protein product: CAWSVTQSRDRTPVGYGYTF. Looking up the rest from reference TRBV30 and TRBJ1-2 gives the full variable domain: SQTIHQWPATLVQPVGSPLSLECTVEGTSNPNLYWYRQAAGRGLQLLFYSVGIGQISSEVPQNLSASRPQDRQFILSSKKLLLSDSGFYLCAWSVTQSRDRTPVGYGYTFGSGTRLTVV.

The gene calls are TRBV6-4 and TRBJ1-1; TRBD1 is a possible D gene (6 bases). CDR1 MRHNA and CDR2 SNTAGT come from the germline V gene. V was shortened by 6 bases and J by 4 bases, with 12 bases between the two germline ends. There are 13 residues in the CDR3. The CDR3 DNA follows: TGTGCCAGCAGAACGGACAGAGGCACTGAAGCTTTCTTT. The encoded protein is CASRTDRGTEAFF.

The CDR3 sequence is CASSVEIWGSGYTF. CDR3 DNA sequence: TGTGCCAGCAGCGTAGAAATATGGGGCAGTGGCTACACCTTC. V is TRBV9 and J is TRBJ1-2; D perhaps matches TRBD1 (5 bases). This CDR3 has 14 residues. V lost 0 bases, J lost 7 bases, and 13 bases lay in between. Germline assignment: CDR1 SGDLS and CDR2 YYNGEE.